One TCR beta chain is described in this entry. The authors drew around 11 milliliters of peripheral blood from each donor. Germline CDR1 and CDR2: DFQATT and SNEGSKA (reference sequence). CDR3 length: 12 residues. Trimming left V 6 bases short and J 4 bases short, with 13 bases between. These data come from a study of blood T cells in healthy people across ages. Together with a sample-barcoded 5' primer, a J-beta primer mix was included in a second PCR lasting about 7 to 12 cycles. TCRdb itself ran the 5' RACE reads through MiXCR, one entry per CDR3 protein. The table includes 800,000 or so distinct CDR3 sequences, 20% to 25% detected once. The same data also contributed to another study, on T cells of mothers and their children. Per that paper: Detection yielded no persistent microchimeric T cell clones.

Sequenced input: blood. This chain connects TRBV20-1 to TRBJ2-7, with D tentatively TRBD2 (6 bases). This TCR was recovered from a boy aged 5-17 years in good health. CDR3 sequence: CSAGGTTYEQYF. The CDR3 DNA reads TGCAGTGCGGGGGGAACTACTTACGAGCAGTACTTC.